This T cell receptor (beta chain) was captured by sequencing in a study of T cells in Graves' hyperthyroidism and ophthalmopathy. Overall study results and limits: Ophthalmopathy was identified by the model a median about six months ahead of onset.

This clonotype has more than one count but fewer than ten. Its specificity is not known. A much larger clonotype is one base distant, so this may be a read error. The CDR3 runs 15 residues. CDR1 SGHTA and CDR2 FQGNSA come from the germline V gene. The PBMCs studied were ones that came from about 10 ml fresh peripheral blood. TCR beta CDR3 regions were amplified from RNA. TCR CDR3 regions were first amplified by RT-PCR with HTBI primers. TCRdb reanalysed the multiplex PCR reads using MiXCR and keeps one entry per CDR3 protein. The sample records around 620,000 distinct CDR3 sequences, about 14% being singletons.

The chain carries TRBV7-2 and TRBJ2-1; D perhaps matches TRBD2 (5 bases). The sample taken for sequencing was blood. This TCR came from a woman aged 18-35 years with Graves' ophthalmopathy. The CDR3 reads CASQAELGSYSEQFF. Here the CDR3 DNA reads TGTGCCAGCCAGGCGGAACTAGGCTCCTACAGTGAGCAGTTCTTC.